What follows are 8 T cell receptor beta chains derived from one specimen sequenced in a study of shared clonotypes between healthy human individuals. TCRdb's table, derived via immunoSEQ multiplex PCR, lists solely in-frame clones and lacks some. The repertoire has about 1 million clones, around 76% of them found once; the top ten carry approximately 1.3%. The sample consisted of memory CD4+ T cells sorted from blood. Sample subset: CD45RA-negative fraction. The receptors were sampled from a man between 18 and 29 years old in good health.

CDR3 DNA: TGTGCCAGCAGTTTAGGACAGGGGTGGGGCTACACCTTC. Encoded protein: CASSLGQGWGYTF. The chain joins TRBV28 to TRBJ1-2, with TRBD1 matching 9 bases. The CDR3 length is 13 residues. The junction had 3 bases not matched to a gene; V was cut back by 2 bases and J by 8 bases. The germline gives CDR1 MDHEN, CDR2 SYDVKM.

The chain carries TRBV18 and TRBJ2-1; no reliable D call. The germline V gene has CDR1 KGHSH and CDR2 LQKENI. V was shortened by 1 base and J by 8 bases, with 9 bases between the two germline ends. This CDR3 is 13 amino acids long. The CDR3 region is CASSPRIGDEQFF. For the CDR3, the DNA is TGTGCCAGCTCACCACGGATTGGAGATGAGCAGTTCTTC.

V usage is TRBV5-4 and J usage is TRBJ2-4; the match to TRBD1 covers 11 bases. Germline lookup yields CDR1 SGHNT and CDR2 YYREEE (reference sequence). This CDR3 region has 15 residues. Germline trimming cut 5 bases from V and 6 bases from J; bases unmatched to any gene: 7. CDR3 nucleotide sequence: TGTGCCAGCAGGGAGGCGGGGACAGGGGGAAACATTCAGTACTTC. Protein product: CASREAGTGGNIQYF.

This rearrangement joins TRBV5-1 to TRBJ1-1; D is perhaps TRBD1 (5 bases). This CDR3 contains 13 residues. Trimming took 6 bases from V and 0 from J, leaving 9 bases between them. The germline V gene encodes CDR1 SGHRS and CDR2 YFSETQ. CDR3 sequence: CASTTGVNTEAFF. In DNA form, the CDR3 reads TGCGCCAGCACCACAGGAGTGAACACTGAAGCTTTCTTT.

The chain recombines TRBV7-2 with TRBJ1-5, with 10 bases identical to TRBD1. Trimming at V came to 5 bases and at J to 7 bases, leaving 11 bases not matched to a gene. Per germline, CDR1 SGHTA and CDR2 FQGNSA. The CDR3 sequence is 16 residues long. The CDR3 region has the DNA TGTGCCAGCAGCCGTTGGGGGGGACAGGGGATGCAGCCCCAGCATTTT. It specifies CASSRWGGQGMQPQHF. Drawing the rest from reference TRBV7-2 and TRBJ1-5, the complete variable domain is GAGVSQSPSNKVTEKGKDVELRCDPISGHTALYWYRQSLGQGLEFLIYFQGNSAPDKSGLPSDRFSAERTGGSVSTLTIQRTQQEDSAVYLCASSRWGGQGMQPQHFGDGTRLSIL.

This chain's CDR3 is CAWSRSSTGTGVSTEAFF. CDR3 nucleotides: TGTGCCTGGAGCCGTTCGTCAACCGGGACAGGGGTGAGCACTGAAGCTTTCTTT. This chain joins TRBV30 and TRBJ1-1; 10 positions agree with TRBD1. Germline assignment: CDR1 GTSNPN and CDR2 SVGIG (reference sequence). Trimming cost V 3 bases and J 4 bases; bases outside gene matches: 17. The CDR3 contains 18 residues. Full variable domain (remainder filled in from reference TRBV30 and TRBJ1-1): SQTIHQWPATLVQPVGSPLSLECTVEGTSNPNLYWYRQAAGRGLQLLFYSVGIGQISSEVPQNLSASRPQDRQFILSSKKLLLSDSGFYLCAWSRSSTGTGVSTEAFFGQGTRLTVV.

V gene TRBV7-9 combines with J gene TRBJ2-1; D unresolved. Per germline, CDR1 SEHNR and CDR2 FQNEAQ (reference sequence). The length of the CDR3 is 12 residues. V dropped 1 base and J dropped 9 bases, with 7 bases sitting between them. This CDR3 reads CASSLGVGEQFF. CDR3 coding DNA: TGTGCCAGCAGCTTAGGGGTGGGTGAGCAGTTCTTC.

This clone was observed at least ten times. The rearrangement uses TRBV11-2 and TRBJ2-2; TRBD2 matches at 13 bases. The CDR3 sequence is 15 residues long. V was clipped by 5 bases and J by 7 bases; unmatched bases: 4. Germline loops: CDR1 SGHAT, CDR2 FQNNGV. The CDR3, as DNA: TGTGCCAGCAGCCCACGGACTAGCGGGGGCGGGGAGCTGTTTTTT. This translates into CASSPRTSGGGELFF.